One and the same sample provided the 2 T cell receptor beta chains below, sequenced in a study of Ad26.COV2.S vaccination and SARS-CoV-2 variants. Here immunoSEQ multiplex PCR was the method, and the copy in TCRdb shows in-frame clones only, minus some. The sample lists under 150,000 clones, just over 85% seen once, with approximately 5.1% in the top ten. The material was peripheral blood, obtained after recovery from COVID-19. Receptors were obtained from a human donor who had recovered from COVID-19.

The chain uses TRBV2 and TRBJ1-6; 7 bases are shared with TRBD1. The germline V gene has CDR1 SNHLY and CDR2 FYNNEI. J gave up 12 bases and V 3 bases, and 8 bases lay outside the gene matches. The CDR3 runs to 14 residues. The CDR3 is CASSDGQVRLPLHF. The CDR3, as DNA: TGTGCCAGCAGTGACGGACAGGTTCGTCTACCCCTCCACTTT.

The genes are TRBV11-2 and TRBJ1-2; the D gene is possibly TRBD1 (5 bases). CDR1 is SGHAT, CDR2 FQNNGV, per germline. CDR3 size: 18 residues. V lost 8 bases and J 0 bases, leaving 25 bases between the germline ends. In DNA form, the CDR3 reads TGTGCCAGCTGGGGGATTGATCCCAGGGATTTAGCTAACTATGGCTACACCTTC. This sequence encodes CASWGIDPRDLANYGYTF.